Listed here are 2 T cell receptor beta chains from one sample, sequenced in a study of blood T cell repertoires in COVID-19. Libraries were prepared by immunoSEQ multiplex PCR; TCRdb keeps only in-frame clonotypes and omits some of them. The sample records approximately 300,000 clones, 65% to 85% being singletons. Sequenced sample: peripheral blood. The receptors were sampled from a woman aged 45-60 years with acute or convalescent COVID-19.

The chain links TRBV7-2 to TRBJ1-1; D is ambiguous. V lost 1 base, J lost 4 bases, and 10 bases lay in between. The germline V gene encodes CDR1 SGHTA and CDR2 FQGNSA. The CDR3 is 14 residues long. CDR3 loop: CASSLGGSSTEAFF. Written as DNA, the CDR3 is TGTGCCAGCAGCTTAGGCGGCAGTAGCACTGAAGCTTTCTTT.

This chain uses TRBV18 with TRBJ2-5; 9 bases are shared with TRBD2. J was trimmed by 3 bases and V by 2 bases; bases with no gene match: 4. CDR1 is KGHSH and CDR2 is LQKENI in the germline V gene. This CDR3 spans 15 amino acids. In DNA form, the CDR3 reads TGTGCCAGCTCACCAATCGCTAGCGGGGAAGAGACCCAGTACTTC. Translated, it gives CASSPIASGEETQYF.